The present entry profiles one T cell receptor beta chain with its context. Its cognate antigen has yet to be identified. No base-level quality is on record; no much larger clone is a single base apart. The Qiagen DNeasy kit was used to extract genomic DNA from unsorted PBMCs and from the negatively selected CD4+ and CD8+ fractions. TCR beta CDR3 regions were amplified by immunoSEQ multiplex PCR using primers annealing to V and J segments. A synthetic immune receptor repertoire was used to minimize amplification bias, and any remaining bias was removed computationally after sequencing. Regarding the original processing steps: Custom Python scripts were used to quantify repertoire diversity as the Shannon entropy index. The unsorted, CD4+ and CD8+ repertoires were each analyzed separately, with the exception of combined analyses, where CD4+ and CD8+ sequences were merged in silico. Clonal expansion was defined as a frequency increase of at least 2-fold after treatment compared with C1D1, and clones undetected at baseline were assigned a pseudocount of 0.5. Singleton clones were defined as clones with 0 or 1 copy at C1D1, and non-singleton clones were defined as clones with 2 or more copies. Clones expanded in unsorted samples were assigned a CD4+, CD8+ or unknown annotation through matching of protein sequences in sorted samples from the same patient. Diversity changes from C1D1 to C4D1 were tested in paired samples using Wilcoxon tests. This is the immuneACCESS table as TCRdb keeps it, with only in-frame sequences that have V and J called. A part of the clones is gone; compared with another copy, unresolved V genes explain less than half, and the rest is unexplained. V and J calls and clone size are those listed in that table; D and trimming were worked out from the DNA. Recorded for this sample are 5,500 to 7,000 clones; 70% to 85% of them occurred a single time. Under 13% of the sample is held by the ten biggest clonotypes.

These data come from a study of PD-1 blockade in classical Hodgkin lymphoma (dated by TCRdb to about 2020). With respect to the entire study: Nivolumab dosing was 3 mg/kg intravenously every 2 weeks, continuing until either disease progression or unacceptable toxicity. To define a peripheral blood immune signature of response to PD-1 blockade in classical Hodgkin lymphoma, the study combined TCR beta sequencing with CyTOF. The paper's findings and limits, for the study overall: Diversity was lower in patients who began nivolumab less than 1 year after ASCT, so these patients were left out of later analyses to avoid confounding by immune reconstitution. By C4D1, a significant rise was seen in CD4+ TCR diversity but not in CD8+ TCR diversity (p=0.0027 vs p=0.16), and the rise was most apparent among complete responders (p=0.02). Trial patients achieving complete response had baseline diversity similar to newly diagnosed patients, whereas partial responders and progressors had significantly lower diversity. The study was restricted to a single clinical trial cohort, and the causes of repertoire differences, possibly disease activity or prior therapy, were left undefined. Baseline TCR diversity was reported to be lower in newly diagnosed patients than in healthy donors and to be lower still in relapsed/refractory patients.

The sample's time point, from its label and the paper: cycle 1 day 1 (C1D1), immediately before nivolumab initiation. Every trial patient had relapsed after autologous stem cell transplantation, and cohorts A, B and C differed in prior brentuximab vedotin exposure. A Miltenyi CD8+ T cell isolation kit was used for magnetic negative selection to purify CD8+ T cells from thawed PBMCs. The trial cohort included 55 to 65 patients with relapsed/refractory classical Hodgkin lymphoma, and each patient had a best overall response of complete response, partial response or progressive disease. In the multi-cohort phase II CheckMate 205 trial, trial patients received single-agent nivolumab. An independent review committee assessed best overall response by applying the 2007 International Working Group response criteria. PBMCs from the trial were collected at three points: immediately before nivolumab initiation (C1D1), and during therapy at cycle 2 day 1 and cycle 4 day 1. Peripheral blood was collected in 8 mL Vacutainer Cell Preparation Tubes, from which PBMCs were isolated by centrifugation and then cryopreserved. Purified CD4+ and CD8+ fractions were prepared only for cases where an additional PBMC sample was available. Magnetically labelled cells were removed on LS columns in a quadroMACS separator, and the flow-through was retained as the purified fraction.

CDR3 length: 17 amino acids, cysteine to phenylalanine. Only CDR3 DNA is held: 51 bases, read in frame from base 1. Per the germline V gene, SNHLY is the CDR1 and FYNNEI is the CDR2. Trimming accounts for 4 bases at V and 6 bases at J, while the number of junction bases matched to no gene is 15. The rearrangement combines TRBV2 with TRBJ2-1; the junction holds 7 bases that match TRBD2. Sequences were derived from CD8+ T cells from blood, sampled at baseline. This TCR derives from a human donor with classical Hodgkin lymphoma. The sequence in DNA is TGTGCCAGCAGTGTGGGTACTACGCTAGCGGCAAGCAATGAGCAGTTCTTC. This yields the protein CASSVGTTLAASNEQFF.